This T cell receptor beta chain stems from a study of radiation and T cells in renal cell carcinoma. Study at large: Nephrectomy followed 15 Gy stereotactic body radiation by 4 weeks. Study-level findings and limits: In blood, top tumor clones expanded by 2 weeks, shrinking by 4. Pretreatment tumor biopsies were lacking, so baseline clonotypes are unknown.

This table comes from immunoSEQ multiplex PCR, and its TCRdb copy is limited to in-frame clones, with some not included. This sample has about 140,000 clones, with roughly 80% found just once. CDR3 length: 15 residues. Germline trimming cut 0 bases from V and 6 bases from J; bases unmatched to any gene: 7. Germline V gives CDR1 MNHEY, CDR2 SVGAGI. Turning to this clone: The antigen is undetermined.

Specified time point: baseline pretreatment blood. Treatment here: 15 Gy SBRT to primary tumor, nephrectomy 4 weeks later. The patient's renal cell carcinoma had clear cell pathology. The sequencing used blood, collected from a patient whose treatment included radiotherapy and nephrectomy. The J gene is TRBJ1-2, the V gene TRBV6-5, with TRBD1 matching 7 bases. The sequence was collected from a woman aged 45-65 years with renal cell carcinoma. This chain's CDR3 is CASSYSKKGADGYTF. CDR3 DNA: TGTGCCAGCAGTTACTCGAAAAAGGGGGCGGATGGCTACACCTTC.